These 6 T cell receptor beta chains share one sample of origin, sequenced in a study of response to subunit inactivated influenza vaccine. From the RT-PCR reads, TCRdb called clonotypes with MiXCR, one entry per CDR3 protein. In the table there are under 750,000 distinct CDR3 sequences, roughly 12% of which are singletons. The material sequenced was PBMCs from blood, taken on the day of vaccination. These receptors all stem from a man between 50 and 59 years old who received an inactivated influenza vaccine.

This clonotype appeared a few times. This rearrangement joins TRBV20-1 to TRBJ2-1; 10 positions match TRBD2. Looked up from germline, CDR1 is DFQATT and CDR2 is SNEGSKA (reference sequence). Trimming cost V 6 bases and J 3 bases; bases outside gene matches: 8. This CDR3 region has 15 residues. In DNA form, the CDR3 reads TGCAGTGCCTACAGGACTAGCGGATTCTACAATGAGCAGTTCTTC. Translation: CSAYRTSGFYNEQFF.

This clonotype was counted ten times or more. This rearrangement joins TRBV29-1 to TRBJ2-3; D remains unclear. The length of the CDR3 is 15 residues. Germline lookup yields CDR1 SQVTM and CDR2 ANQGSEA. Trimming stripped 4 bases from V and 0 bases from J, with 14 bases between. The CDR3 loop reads CSVGESGQSTDTQYF. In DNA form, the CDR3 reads TGCAGCGTTGGAGAATCGGGCCAAAGCACAGATACGCAGTATTTT.

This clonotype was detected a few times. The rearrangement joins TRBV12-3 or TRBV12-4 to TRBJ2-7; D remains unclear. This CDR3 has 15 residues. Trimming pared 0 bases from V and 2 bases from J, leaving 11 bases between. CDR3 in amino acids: CASSLAGKEPYEQYF. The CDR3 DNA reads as TGTGCCAGCAGTTTAGCGGGAAAAGAACCCTACGAGCAGTACTTC.

This CDR3 is CSAKRTGETFNSPLHF. DNA of the CDR3: TGCAGTGCCAAGAGGACAGGGGAAACGTTTAATTCACCCCTCCACTTT. V and J are TRBV20-1 and TRBJ1-6; 9 nucleotides line up with TRBD1. V lost 6 bases to trimming and J lost 6 bases; unmatched junction nucleotides: 12. The CDR3 runs 16 residues. Germline assignment: CDR1 DFQATT and CDR2 SNEGSKA (reference sequence).

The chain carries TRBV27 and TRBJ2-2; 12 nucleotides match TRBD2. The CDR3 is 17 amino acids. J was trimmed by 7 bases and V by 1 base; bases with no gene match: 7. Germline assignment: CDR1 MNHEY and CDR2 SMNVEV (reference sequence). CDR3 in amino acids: CASSLFASGRGYGELFF. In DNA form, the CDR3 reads TGTGCCAGCAGTTTATTCGCTAGCGGGAGGGGGTACGGGGAGCTGTTTTTT.

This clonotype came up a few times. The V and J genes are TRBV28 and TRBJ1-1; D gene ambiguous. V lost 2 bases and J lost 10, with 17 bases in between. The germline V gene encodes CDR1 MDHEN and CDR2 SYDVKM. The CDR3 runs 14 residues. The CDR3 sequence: CASSLGETSTVAFF. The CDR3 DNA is TGTGCCAGCAGTTTAGGGGAGACAAGCACAGTAGCTTTCTTT.